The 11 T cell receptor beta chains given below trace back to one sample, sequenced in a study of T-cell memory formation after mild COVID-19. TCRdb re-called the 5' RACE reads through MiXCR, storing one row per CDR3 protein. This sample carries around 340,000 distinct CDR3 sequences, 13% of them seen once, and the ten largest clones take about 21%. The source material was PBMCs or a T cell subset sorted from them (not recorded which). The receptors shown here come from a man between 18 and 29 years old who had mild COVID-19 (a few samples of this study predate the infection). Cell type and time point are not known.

The CDR3 is CSACAASGVQETQYF. The CDR3 DNA is TGCAGTGCTTGTGCGGCTAGCGGGGTCCAAGAGACCCAGTACTTC. The chain joins TRBV20-1 to TRBJ2-5; TRBD2 matches 9 bases. Germline V gene sequence: CDR1 DFQATT, CDR2 SNEGSKA (reference sequence). The CDR3 extends over 15 amino acids. V lost 5 bases, J lost 1 base, and 8 bases stayed unmatched.

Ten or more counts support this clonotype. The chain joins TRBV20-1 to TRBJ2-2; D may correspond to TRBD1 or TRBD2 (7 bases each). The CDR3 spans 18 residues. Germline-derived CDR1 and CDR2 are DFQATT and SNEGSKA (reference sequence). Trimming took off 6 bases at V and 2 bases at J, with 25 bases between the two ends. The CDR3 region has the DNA TGCAGTGCCCCCGTCGCAGGGGGGGGCCTGTATAACACCGGGGAGCTGTTTTTT. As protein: CSAPVAGGGLYNTGELFF.

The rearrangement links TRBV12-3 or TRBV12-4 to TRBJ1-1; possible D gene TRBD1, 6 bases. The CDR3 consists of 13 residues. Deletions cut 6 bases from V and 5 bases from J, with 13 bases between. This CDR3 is CASSLNQGTEAFF. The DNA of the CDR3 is TGTGCCAGCAGCCTTAATCAGGGGACTGAAGCTTTCTTT.

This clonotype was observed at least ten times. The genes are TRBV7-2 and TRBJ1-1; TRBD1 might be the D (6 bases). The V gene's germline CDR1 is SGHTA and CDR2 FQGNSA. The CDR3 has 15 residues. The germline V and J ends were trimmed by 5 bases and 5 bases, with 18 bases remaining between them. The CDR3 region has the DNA TGTGCCAGCAGCCCCCCGAGCAGGGGAGGGACTGAAGCTTTCTTT. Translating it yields CASSPPSRGGTEAFF. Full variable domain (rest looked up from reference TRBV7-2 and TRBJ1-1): GAGVSQSPSNKVTEKGKDVELRCDPISGHTALYWYRQSLGQGLEFLIYFQGNSAPDKSGLPSDRFSAERTGGSVSTLTIQRTQQEDSAVYLCASSPPSRGGTEAFFGQGTRLTVV.

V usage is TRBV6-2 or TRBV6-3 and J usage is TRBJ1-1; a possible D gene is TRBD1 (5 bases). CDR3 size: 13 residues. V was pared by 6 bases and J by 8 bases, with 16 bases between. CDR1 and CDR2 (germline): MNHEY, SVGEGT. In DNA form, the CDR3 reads TGTGCCAGCAGCCGATCGACAGTGACCGAAGCTTTCTTT. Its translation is CASSRSTVTEAFF.

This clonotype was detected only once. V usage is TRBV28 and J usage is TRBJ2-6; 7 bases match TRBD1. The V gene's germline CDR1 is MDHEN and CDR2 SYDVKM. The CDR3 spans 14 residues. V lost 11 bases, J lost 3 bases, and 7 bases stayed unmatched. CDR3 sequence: CAVNRGSGANVLTF. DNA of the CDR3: TGTGCCGTCAACAGGGGCAGTGGGGCCAACGTCCTGACTTTC.

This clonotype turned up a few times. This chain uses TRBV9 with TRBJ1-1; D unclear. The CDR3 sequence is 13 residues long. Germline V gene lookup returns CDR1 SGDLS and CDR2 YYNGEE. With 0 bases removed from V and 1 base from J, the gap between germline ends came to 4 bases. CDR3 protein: CASSVVWNTEAFF. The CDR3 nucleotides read TGTGCCAGCAGCGTAGTTTGGAACACTGAAGCTTTCTTT.

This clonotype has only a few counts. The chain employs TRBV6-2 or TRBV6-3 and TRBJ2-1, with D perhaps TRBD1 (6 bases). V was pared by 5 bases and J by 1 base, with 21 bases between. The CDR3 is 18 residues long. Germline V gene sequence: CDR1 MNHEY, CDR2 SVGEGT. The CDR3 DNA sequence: TGTGCCAGCAGTCCGGACAAGTGGGGGCTTGGGTCCTACAATGAGCAGTTCTTC. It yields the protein CASSPDKWGLGSYNEQFF.

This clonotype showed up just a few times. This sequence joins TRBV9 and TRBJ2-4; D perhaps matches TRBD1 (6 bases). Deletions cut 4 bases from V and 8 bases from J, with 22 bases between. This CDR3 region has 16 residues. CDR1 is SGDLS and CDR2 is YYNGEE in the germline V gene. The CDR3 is CASSLRAGAGSDIQYF. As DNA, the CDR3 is TGTGCCAGCAGCCTCCGAGCAGGGGCAGGGTCAGACATTCAGTACTTC.

CDR3 sequence: CASSQIPGQGVNEQFF. DNA of the CDR3: TGCGCCAGCAGTCAAATCCCGGGACAGGGGGTCAATGAGCAGTTCTTC. The chain combines TRBV5-1 with TRBJ2-1; TRBD1 agrees at 11 bases. Looked up from germline, CDR1 is SGHRS and CDR2 is YFSETQ. Germline trimming cut 5 bases from V and 6 bases from J; bases unmatched to any gene: 10. The length of the CDR3 is 16 residues.

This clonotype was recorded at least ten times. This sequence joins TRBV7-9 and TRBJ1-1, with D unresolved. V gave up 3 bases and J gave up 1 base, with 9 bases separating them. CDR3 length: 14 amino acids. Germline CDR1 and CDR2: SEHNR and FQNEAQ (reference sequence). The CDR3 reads CASSFKSGNTEAFF. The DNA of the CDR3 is TGTGCCAGCAGCTTTAAATCCGGGAACACTGAAGCTTTCTTT.